The sequence of this T cell receptor beta chain was determined in a study of regulatory and conventional T cells in RAG deficiency. V was clipped by 6 bases and J by 2 bases; unmatched bases: 4. The CDR3 runs 14 residues. Germline CDR1 is LNHDA and CDR2 is SQIVND (reference sequence). The protocol was immunoSEQ multiplex PCR, while the TCRdb copy is restricted to in-frame clones and leaves out a portion. The profile shows 7,000 to 8,500 clones, 91% of them singletons. Blood CD4+ CD25-high CD127-low regulatory T cells supplied the genomic DNA template. The same sample was also used in a study of regulatory T cells. That report adds: Amplification used 52 TRBV primers and 13 TRBJ primers.

The genes are TRBV19 and TRBJ1-5, with 7 bases fitting TRBD1. The sample taken for sequencing was CD127- CD25+ CD4+ Tregs sorted from blood. The TCR originated in a human donor in good health. The CDR3 reads CASRQGRGNQPQHF. The CDR3 DNA reads as TGTGCCAGTAGACAGGGGAGAGGCAATCAGCCCCAGCATTTT.